One and the same sample provided the 21 T cell receptor beta chains below, sequenced in a study of cytomegalovirus exposure and HLA in healthy donors. Primers for the PCR totalled 60 Vbeta and 13 Jbeta. Repertoires were generated with immunoSEQ multiplex PCR, while TCRdb's copy carries only in-frame clones and drops some. The sample lists 130,000 to 150,000 clones, more than 75% seen once, with 5.1% in the top ten. Sequences were obtained from PBMCs. The receptors were gathered from a male donor in good health and CMV-seronegative.

The chain couples TRBV5-1 to TRBJ1-1, with 7 bases lining up with TRBD1. With V trimmed by 4 bases and J by 3 bases, 9 bases remained unmatched. Looked up from germline, CDR1 is SGHRS and CDR2 is YFSETQ. CDR3 size: 15 residues. CDR3 coding DNA: TGCGCCAGCAGCAACACACAGGGGCGTTACACTGAAGCTTTCTTT. Encoded protein: CASSNTQGRYTEAFF.

This clone was observed a single time. The rearrangement uses TRBV7-2 and TRBJ2-5; 8 nucleotides align to TRBD1. Per the germline V gene, CDR1 is SGHTA and CDR2 is FQGNSA. CDR3 length equals 14 residues. J was trimmed by 7 bases and V by 0 bases; bases with no gene match: 4. The CDR3 reads CASSLAGTGTTQYF. CDR3 sequence (DNA): TGTGCCAGCAGCTTAGCCGGGACAGGAACGACCCAGTACTTC.

This clone came up a few times. The chain has TRBV4-3 and TRBJ2-2; the D is unclear. The V end lost 0 bases, the J end lost 5 bases, and 4 bases lay between the germline ends. The CDR3 totals 13 residues. CDR1 and CDR2 from the germline V gene are LGHNA and YSLEER. DNA of the CDR3: TGCGCCAGCAGCCAAGACCCAACCGGGGAGCTGTTTTTT. Its translation is CASSQDPTGELFF.

The chain recombines TRBV7-2 with TRBJ2-2; tentative D call: TRBD2 (5 bases). Germline CDR1 SGHTA, CDR2 FQGNSA. The CDR3 runs 13 residues. Trimming removed 2 bases from V and 5 bases from J, with 6 bases in between. The CDR3 is CASSLRGTGELFF. CDR3 DNA: TGTGCCAGCAGCTTAAGAGGGACCGGGGAGCTGTTTTTT.

J is TRBJ1-2 and V is TRBV4-1; D gene ambiguous. The CDR3 totals 17 residues. The V gene lost 4 bases and the J gene lost 2 bases, with 20 bases spanning the gap. CDR1 and CDR2 (germline): MGHRA, YSYEKL. The CDR3 protein is CASSPTWGSGVNYGYTF. Written as DNA, the CDR3 is TGCGCCAGCAGCCCCACGTGGGGATCCGGGGTGAACTATGGCTACACCTTC.

The V and J genes are TRBV7-9 and TRBJ1-6; a possible D gene is TRBD1 (6 bases). CDR1 and CDR2 from the germline V gene are SEHNR and FQNEAQ (reference sequence). This CDR3 region has 16 residues. The V end was cut by 3 bases, the J end by 5 bases, with 14 bases between. This CDR3 is CASSLRSGTNNSPLHF. CDR3 coding DNA: TGTGCCAGCAGCTTGAGGAGCGGGACAAATAATTCACCCCTCCACTTT.

The CDR3 DNA reads as TGTGCCAGCAGTTCGCCAGGGGGCGCATCCTATAATTCACCCCTCCACTTT. Protein: CASSSPGGASYNSPLHF. The chain employs TRBV28 and TRBJ1-6; 8 bases fit TRBD1. Losses at the gene ends were 4 bases for V and 1 base for J; bases not matched to a gene: 6. The germline CDR1 and CDR2 sequences are MDHEN and SYDVKM. This CDR3 has 17 amino acids.

This chain uses TRBV6-5 with TRBJ1-1; D remains unclear. Germline V gene sequence: CDR1 MNHEY, CDR2 SVGAGI. The V gene lost 7 bases and the J gene lost 8 bases, with 5 bases spanning the gap. The CDR3 is 9 residues long. CDR3 loop: CASTGEAFF. The CDR3 bases are TGTGCCAGCACCGGGGAAGCTTTCTTT.

The chain links TRBV5-4 to TRBJ2-1; tentatively, D is TRBD2 (6 bases). This CDR3 region has 15 residues. V was trimmed by 4 bases and J by 3 bases, leaving 14 bases between them. Germline V gene data show CDR1 as SGHNT and CDR2 as YYREEE (reference sequence). The CDR3 region has the DNA TGTGCCAGCAGCCCGGGTTTAGCGGTCTACAATGAGCAGTTCTTC. Translation: CASSPGLAVYNEQFF.

The chain joins TRBV19 to TRBJ2-3, with 9 bases lining up with TRBD2. J was trimmed by 1 base and V by 5 bases; bases with no gene match: 4. This CDR3 region has 15 residues. The V gene's germline CDR1 is LNHDA and CDR2 SQIVND (reference sequence). In DNA, the CDR3 is TGTGCCAGTAGTCTACGACTAGCGGGCACAGATACGCAGTATTTT. Protein sequence: CASSLRLAGTDTQYF.

The chain links TRBV7-9 to TRBJ1-6; no clear D. Germline assignment: CDR1 SEHNR and CDR2 FQNEAQ (reference sequence). Trimming removed 5 bases at V and 10 bases at J, with 9 bases between. This CDR3 spans 12 amino acids. The chain's CDR3 is CASSALTSPLHF. The CDR3 DNA reads TGTGCCAGCAGCGCACTTACGTCACCCCTCCACTTT. Full variable domain (outside the CDR3, taken from reference TRBV7-9 and TRBJ1-6): DTGVSQNPRHKITKRGQNVTFRCDPISEHNRLYWYRQTLGQGPEFLTYFQNEAQLEKSRLLSDRFSAERPKGSFSTLEIQRTEQGDSAMYLCASSALTSPLHFGNGTRLTVT.

Only one count was recorded for this clone. The chain employs TRBV27 and TRBJ1-5; tentatively, D is TRBD1 (5 bases). From germline, CDR1 is MNHEY and CDR2 SMNVEV (reference sequence). V gave up 3 bases and J gave up 5 bases, with 5 bases separating them. This CDR3 contains 12 residues. DNA for the CDR3: TGTGCCAGCAGTTTCAGGGATCAGCCCCAGCATTTT. The encoded protein is CASSFRDQPQHF.

The rearrangement links TRBV29-1 to TRBJ2-7, with 9 bases aligning to TRBD1. There are 15 residues in the CDR3. Germline-derived CDR1 and CDR2 are SQVTM and ANQGSEA. V shed 0 bases and J 4 bases; nucleotides not matched to a gene: 7. The CDR3: CSVEDPGTGTYEQYF. In nucleotides, the CDR3 is TGCAGCGTTGAAGACCCCGGGACAGGGACTTACGAGCAGTACTTC.

Details on this clone: Other nucleotide sequences in the sample specify the same CDR3. This chain links TRBV15 with TRBJ1-5, with D maybe TRBD1 (5 bases). In germline, CDR1 is LNHNV, CDR2 YYDKDF (reference sequence). The CDR3 is 13 amino acids. V was shortened by 3 bases and J by 3 bases, with 6 bases between the two germline ends. CDR3: CATSRGPNQPQHF. The DNA of the CDR3 is TGTGCCACCAGCAGGGGGCCCAATCAGCCCCAGCATTTT.

The V call is TRBV18, the J call TRBJ1-1; weak D call: TRBD1 (6 bases). CDR1 KGHSH and CDR2 LQKENI come from the germline V gene. Trimming shortened V by 2 bases and J by 3 bases, and 13 bases separated the two germline ends. The CDR3 is 15 amino acids. The CDR3 region is CASSPGQGTYTEAFF. The DNA for the CDR3 is TGTGCCAGCTCACCAGGGCAGGGGACGTACACTGAAGCTTTCTTT. The full variable domain, with the rest looked up from reference TRBV18 and TRBJ1-1, is NAGVMQNPRHLVRRRGQEARLRCSPMKGHSHVYWYRQLPEEGLKFMVYLQKENIIDESGMPKERFSAEFPKEGPSILRIQQVVRGDSAAYFCASSPGQGTYTEAFFGQGTRLTVV.

The V gene is TRBV7-9, the J gene TRBJ1-1, with TRBD1 matching 7 bases. Germline V CDR1 and CDR2: SEHNR, FQNEAQ (reference sequence). V lost 1 base, J lost 12 bases, and 8 bases stayed unmatched. This CDR3 is 13 amino acids long. The CDR3 bases are TGTGCCAGCAGCTTAGATGGGGGACAGCCAACTTTCTTT. Translating gives CASSLDGGQPTFF.

This clone was observed a handful of times. The rearrangement links TRBV11-3 to TRBJ2-3; 8 bases line up with TRBD2. The length of the CDR3 is 16 residues. Trimming at V came to 3 bases and at J to 3 bases, leaving 8 bases not matched to a gene. Germline lookup yields CDR1 SGHNT and CDR2 YENEEA. Here the CDR3 DNA reads TGTGCCAGCAGCTTCGGCTGGCGGGGGGAAACAGATACGCAGTATTTT. This codes for CASSFGWRGETDTQYF.

The CDR3 here is CASSPTGGYDYTF. The CDR3 DNA reads as TGTGCCAGCAGCCCAACTGGGGGCTACGACTACACCTTC. This sequence joins TRBV7-3 and TRBJ1-2, with D possibly matching TRBD1 (6 bases). CDR1 SGHTA and CDR2 FQGTGA come from the germline V gene. V gave up 5 bases and J gave up 10 bases, with 17 bases separating them. CDR3 length: 13 residues.

V gene TRBV18 combines with J gene TRBJ1-3; weak D call: TRBD1 (5 bases). The CDR3 has 16 residues. Trimming took 3 bases from V and 2 from J, leaving 14 bases between them. The germline CDR1 and CDR2 sequences are KGHSH and LQKENI. The CDR3 loop is CASSPRDGGAGNTIYF. DNA of the CDR3: TGTGCCAGCTCACCCCGAGACGGGGGGGCTGGAAACACCATATATTTT.

The rearrangement joins TRBV19 to TRBJ2-7; D may be TRBD1 (6 bases). V lost 0 bases and J 4 bases, leaving 13 bases between the germline ends. Germline loops: CDR1 LNHDA, CDR2 SQIVND (reference sequence). CDR3 size: 15 residues. In DNA, the CDR3 is TGTGCCAGTAGTATAGATCATCAGGGGCCGTACGAGCAGTACTTC. This translates into CASSIDHQGPYEQYF.

The chain carries TRBV5-4 and TRBJ2-1; TRBD2 matches 9 bases. The CDR3 length is 15 residues. V lost 4 bases to trimming and J lost 3 bases; unmatched junction nucleotides: 5. Germline V gene lookup returns CDR1 SGHNT and CDR2 YYREEE (reference sequence). CDR3 sequence (DNA): TGTGCCAGCAGCCTCGAACTAGCGGGCTACAATGAGCAGTTCTTC. Encoded protein: CASSLELAGYNEQFF.